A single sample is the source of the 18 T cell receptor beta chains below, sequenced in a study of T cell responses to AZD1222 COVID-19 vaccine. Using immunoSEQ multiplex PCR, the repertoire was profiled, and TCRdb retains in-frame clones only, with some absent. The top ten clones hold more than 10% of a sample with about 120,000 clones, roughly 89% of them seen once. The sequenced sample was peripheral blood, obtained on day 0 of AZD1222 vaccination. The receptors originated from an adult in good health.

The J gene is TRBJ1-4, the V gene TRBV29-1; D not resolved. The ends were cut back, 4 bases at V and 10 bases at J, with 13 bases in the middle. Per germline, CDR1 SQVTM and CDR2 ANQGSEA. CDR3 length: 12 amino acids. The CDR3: CSVARERGKLFF. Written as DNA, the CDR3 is TGCAGCGTTGCCCGGGAACGGGGAAAACTGTTTTTT.

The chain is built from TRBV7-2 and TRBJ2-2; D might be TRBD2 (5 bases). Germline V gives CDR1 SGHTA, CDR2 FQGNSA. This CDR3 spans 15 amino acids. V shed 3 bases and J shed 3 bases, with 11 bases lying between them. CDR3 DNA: TGTGCCAGCAGCTTGTGGGTTAGCGACACCGGGGAGCTGTTTTTT. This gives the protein CASSLWVSDTGELFF. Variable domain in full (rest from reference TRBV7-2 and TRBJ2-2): GAGVSQSPSNKVTEKGKDVELRCDPISGHTALYWYRQSLGQGLEFLIYFQGNSAPDKSGLPSDRFSAERTGGSVSTLTIQRTQQEDSAVYLCASSLWVSDTGELFFGEGSRLTVL.

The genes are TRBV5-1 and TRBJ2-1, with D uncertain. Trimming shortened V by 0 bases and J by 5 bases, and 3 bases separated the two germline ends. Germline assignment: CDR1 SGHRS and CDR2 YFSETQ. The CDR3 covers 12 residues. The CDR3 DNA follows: TGCGCCAGCAGCTTGGTCGACAATGAGCAGTTCTTC. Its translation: CASSLVDNEQFF.

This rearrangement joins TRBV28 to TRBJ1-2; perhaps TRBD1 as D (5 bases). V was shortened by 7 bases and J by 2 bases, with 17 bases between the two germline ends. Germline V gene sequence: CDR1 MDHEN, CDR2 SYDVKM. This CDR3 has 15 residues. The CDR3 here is CASITPRGANYGYTF. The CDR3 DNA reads TGTGCCAGCATCACCCCTCGTGGGGCGAACTATGGCTACACCTTC.

The DNA of the CDR3 is TGCAGCGTTGCACATACAGGGGTGGGTGAGCAGTTCTTC. Translated: CSVAHTGVGEQFF. This rearrangement joins TRBV29-1 to TRBJ2-1; 7 bases are a match to TRBD1. CDR1 and CDR2 (germline): SQVTM, ANQGSEA. Unmatched junction bases numbered 9, after V lost 4 bases and J lost 9 bases. The CDR3 extends over 13 amino acids.

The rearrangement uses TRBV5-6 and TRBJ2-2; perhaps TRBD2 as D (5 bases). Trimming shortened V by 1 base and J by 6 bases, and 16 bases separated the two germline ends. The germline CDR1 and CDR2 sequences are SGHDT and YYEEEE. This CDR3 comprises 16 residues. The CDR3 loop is CASSLWAGTGAGELFF. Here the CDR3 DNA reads TGTGCCAGCAGCTTGTGGGCAGGAACCGGGGCCGGGGAGCTGTTTTTT.

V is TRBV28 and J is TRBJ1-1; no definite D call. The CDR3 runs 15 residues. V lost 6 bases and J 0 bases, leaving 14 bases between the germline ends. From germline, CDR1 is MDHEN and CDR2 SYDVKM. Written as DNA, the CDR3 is TGTGCCAGCAGGCCCCTTAGCGGCCTGAACACTGAAGCTTTCTTT. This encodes CASRPLSGLNTEAFF.

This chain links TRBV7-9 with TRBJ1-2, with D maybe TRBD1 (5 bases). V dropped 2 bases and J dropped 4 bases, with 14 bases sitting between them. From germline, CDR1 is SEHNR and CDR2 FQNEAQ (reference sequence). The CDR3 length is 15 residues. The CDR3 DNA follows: TGTGCCAGCAGCTTAACGGGACGAATGACCTATGGCTACACCTTC. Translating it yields CASSLTGRMTYGYTF.

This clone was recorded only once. CDR3 in amino acids: CASSRMTSGSVYEQYF. CDR3 sequence (DNA): TGTGCCAGCAGCCGGATGACTAGCGGGAGTGTCTACGAGCAGTACTTC. The chain is built from TRBV14 and TRBJ2-7; TRBD2 aligns across 12 bases. The trim removed 4 bases at V and 3 bases at J, leaving 7 bases unmatched. CDR1 SGHDN and CDR2 FVKESK come from the germline V gene. This CDR3 has 16 residues.

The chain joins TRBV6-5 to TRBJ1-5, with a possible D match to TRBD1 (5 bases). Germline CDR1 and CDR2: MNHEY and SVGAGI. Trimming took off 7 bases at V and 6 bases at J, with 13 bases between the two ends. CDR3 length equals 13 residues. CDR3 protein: CASNLRVGQPQHF. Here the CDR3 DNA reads TGTGCCAGCAATCTCAGGGTAGGTCAGCCCCAGCATTTT.

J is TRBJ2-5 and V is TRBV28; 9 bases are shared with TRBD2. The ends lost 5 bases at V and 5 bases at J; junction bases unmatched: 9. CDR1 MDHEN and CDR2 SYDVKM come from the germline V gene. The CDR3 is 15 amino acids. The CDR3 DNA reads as TGTGCCAGCAGTCGTATAGCGGGAGTAGGTGAGACCCAGTACTTC. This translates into CASSRIAGVGETQYF.

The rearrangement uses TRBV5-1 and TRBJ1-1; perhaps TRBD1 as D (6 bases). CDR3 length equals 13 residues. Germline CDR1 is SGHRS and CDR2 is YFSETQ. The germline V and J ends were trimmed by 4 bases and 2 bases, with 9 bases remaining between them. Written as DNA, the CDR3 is TGCGCCAGCAGCCGACAGGAAAACACTGAAGCTTTCTTT. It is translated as CASSRQENTEAFF. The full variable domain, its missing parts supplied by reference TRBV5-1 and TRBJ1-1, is KAGVTQTPRYLIKTRGQQVTLSCSPISGHRSVSWYQQTPGQGLQFLFEYFSETQRNKGNFPGRFSGRQFSNSRSEMNVSTLELGDSALYLCASSRQENTEAFFGQGTRLTVV.

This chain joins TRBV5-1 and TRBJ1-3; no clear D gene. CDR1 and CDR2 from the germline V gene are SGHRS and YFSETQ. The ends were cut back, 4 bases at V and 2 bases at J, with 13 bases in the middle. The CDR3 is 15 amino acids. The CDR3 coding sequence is TGCGCCAGCAGCCCCGGACTCACCCCTGGAAACACCATATATTTT. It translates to CASSPGLTPGNTIYF.

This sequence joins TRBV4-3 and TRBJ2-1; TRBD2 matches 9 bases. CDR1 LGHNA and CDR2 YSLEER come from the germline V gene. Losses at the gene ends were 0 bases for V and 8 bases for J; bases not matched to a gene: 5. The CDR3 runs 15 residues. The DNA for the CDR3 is TGCGCCAGCAGCCAAGATCTCAGGACTAGCGATGAGCAGTTCTTC. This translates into CASSQDLRTSDEQFF.

In DNA form, the CDR3 reads TGTGCCAGCTCACAACCGGGACAGGGGACCTACGAGCAGTACTTC. Translating it yields CASSQPGQGTYEQYF. The V gene is TRBV18, the J gene TRBJ2-7; 10 positions match TRBD1. Germline CDR1 and CDR2: KGHSH and LQKENI. Trimming took 4 bases from V and 2 from J; bases not matched to a gene: 5. The CDR3 loop spans 15 amino acids.

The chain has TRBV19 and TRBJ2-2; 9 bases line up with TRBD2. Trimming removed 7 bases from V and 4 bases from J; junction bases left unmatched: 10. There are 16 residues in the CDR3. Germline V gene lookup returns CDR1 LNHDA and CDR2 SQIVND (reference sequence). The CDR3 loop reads CASKGPGLAFTGELFF. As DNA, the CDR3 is TGTGCCAGTAAGGGTCCGGGACTAGCCTTCACCGGGGAGCTGTTTTTT.

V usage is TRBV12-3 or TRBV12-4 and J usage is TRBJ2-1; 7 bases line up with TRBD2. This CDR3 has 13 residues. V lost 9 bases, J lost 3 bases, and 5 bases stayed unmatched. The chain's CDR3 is CASSRGNYNEQFF. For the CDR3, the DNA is TGTGCCAGTTCGCGGGGGAACTACAATGAGCAGTTCTTC.

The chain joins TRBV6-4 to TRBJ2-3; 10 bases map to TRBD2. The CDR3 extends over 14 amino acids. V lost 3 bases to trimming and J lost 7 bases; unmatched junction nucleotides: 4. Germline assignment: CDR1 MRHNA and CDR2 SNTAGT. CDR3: CASSERTSGYTQYF. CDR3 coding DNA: TGTGCCAGCAGTGAACGGACTAGCGGATATACGCAGTATTTT.